This T cell receptor beta chain was sequenced during a study of blood T cells in healthy people across ages. The study's findings and limits: Per million T cells, the diversity of TCR beta decreased roughly linearly as age advanced.

This clonotype was found a few times. What it binds is unknown. Next came a second PCR, run for 7 to 11 cycles, which used a sample-barcoded 5' primer along with a J-beta primer mix. MiXCR, applied by TCRdb to the 5' RACE reads, yields one record per CDR3 protein. The table includes about 680,000 distinct CDR3 sequences, about 52% detected once. Per the germline V gene, CDR1 is LGHNA and CDR2 is YSLEER. V gave up 4 bases and J gave up 7 bases, with 13 bases separating them. The CDR3 has 14 amino acids. Sequencing was carried out using blood. This rearrangement joins TRBV4-3 to TRBJ2-2; D is possibly TRBD2 (5 bases). The TCR comes from a woman aged 55-70 years in good health. CDR3: CASSPGYRGGELFF. CDR3 nucleotides: TGCGCCAGCAGCCCAGGTTACCGGGGCGGGGAGCTGTTTTTT.